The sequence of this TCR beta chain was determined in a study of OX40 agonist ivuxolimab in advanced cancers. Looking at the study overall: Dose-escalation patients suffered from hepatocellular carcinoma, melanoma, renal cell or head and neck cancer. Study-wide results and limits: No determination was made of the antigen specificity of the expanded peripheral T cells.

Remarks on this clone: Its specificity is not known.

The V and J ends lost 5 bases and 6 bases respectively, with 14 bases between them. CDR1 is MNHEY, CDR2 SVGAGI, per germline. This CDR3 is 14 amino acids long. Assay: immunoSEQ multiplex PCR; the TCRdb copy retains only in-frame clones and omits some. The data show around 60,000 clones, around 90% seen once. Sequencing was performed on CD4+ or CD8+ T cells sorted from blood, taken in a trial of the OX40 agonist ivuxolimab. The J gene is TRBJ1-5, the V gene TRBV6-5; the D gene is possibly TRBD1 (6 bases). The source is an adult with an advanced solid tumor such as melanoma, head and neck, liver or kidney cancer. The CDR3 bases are TGTGCCAGCAGTCCATCGGGGGGCTTTCAGCCCCAGCATTTT. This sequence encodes CASSPSGGFQPQHF.